The clone carrying this T cell receptor beta chain appeared a few times. Its antigen is undetermined. The data originate from a study of blood T cells in healthy people across ages. A second PCR of roughly 6 to 12 cycles used a sample-barcoded 5' primer and a J-beta primer mix. All samples gave at least 3 million CDR3-containing paired-end reads. TCRdb passed the 5' RACE reads through MiXCR, listing each CDR3 protein once. Here the sample spans about 1.5 million distinct CDR3 sequences, roughly two fifths being singletons. Each donor's blood draw was 7.5 to 10 milliliters of peripheral blood. CDR1 DFQATT and CDR2 SNEGSKA come from the germline V gene (reference sequence). The CDR3 totals 14 residues. Study findings and constraints: Across the age range, TCR beta diversity per million T cells fell in a roughly linear way. Diversity estimates drawn from one million T cells were deemed underestimates.

The chain carries TRBV20-1 and TRBJ2-5; 9 bases align to TRBD2. The closer fit of TRBJ2-7 to the DNA end suggests the J call may be wrong. Sequenced: blood. The receptor was derived from a woman aged 18-35 years in good health. Written as DNA, the CDR3 is TGCAGTGCTAGAGGCGCGGGAGGGCCGGACGAGCAGTACTTC. Translating it yields CSARGAGGPDEQYF.